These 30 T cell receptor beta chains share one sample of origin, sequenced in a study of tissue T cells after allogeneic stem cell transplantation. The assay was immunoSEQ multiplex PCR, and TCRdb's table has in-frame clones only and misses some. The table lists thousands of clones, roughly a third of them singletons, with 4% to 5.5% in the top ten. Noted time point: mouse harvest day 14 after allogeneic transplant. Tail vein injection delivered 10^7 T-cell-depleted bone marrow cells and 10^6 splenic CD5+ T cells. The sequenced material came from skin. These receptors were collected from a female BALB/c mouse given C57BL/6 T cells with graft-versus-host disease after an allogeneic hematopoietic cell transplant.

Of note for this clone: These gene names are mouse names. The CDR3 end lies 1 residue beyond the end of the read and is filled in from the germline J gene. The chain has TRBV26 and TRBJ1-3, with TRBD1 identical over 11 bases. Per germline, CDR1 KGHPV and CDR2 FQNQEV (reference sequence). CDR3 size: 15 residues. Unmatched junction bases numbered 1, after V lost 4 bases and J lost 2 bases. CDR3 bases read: TGTGCCAGCAGTCCGGGACAGGGGGCTGGAAATACGCTCTAT. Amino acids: CASSPGQGAGNTLY. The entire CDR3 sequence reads CASSPGQGAGNTLYF.

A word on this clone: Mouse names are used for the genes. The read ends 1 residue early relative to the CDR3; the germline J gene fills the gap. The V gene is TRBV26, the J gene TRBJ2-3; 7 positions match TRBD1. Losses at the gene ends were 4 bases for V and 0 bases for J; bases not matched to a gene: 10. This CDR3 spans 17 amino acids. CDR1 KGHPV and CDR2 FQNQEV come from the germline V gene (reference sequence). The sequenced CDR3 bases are TGTGCCAGCAGTCCTTTCCCGGGACAGACTAGTGCAGAAACGCTGTAT. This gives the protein CASSPFPGQTSAETLY. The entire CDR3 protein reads CASSPFPGQTSAETLYF.

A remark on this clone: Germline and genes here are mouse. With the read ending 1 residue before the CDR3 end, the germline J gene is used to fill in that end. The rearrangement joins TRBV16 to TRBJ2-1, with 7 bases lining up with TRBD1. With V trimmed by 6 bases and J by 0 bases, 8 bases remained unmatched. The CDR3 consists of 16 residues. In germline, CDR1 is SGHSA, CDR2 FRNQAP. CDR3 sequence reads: CASRRTGSYNYAEQFF. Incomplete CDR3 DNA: TGTGCAAGCAGACGGACAGGCAGTTATAACTATGCTGAGCAGTTC. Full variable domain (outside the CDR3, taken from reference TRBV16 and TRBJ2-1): NAGVIQTPRHKVTGKGQEATLWCEPISGHSAVFWYRQTIVQGLEFLTYFRNQAPIDDSGMPKERFSAQMPNQSHSTLKIQSTQPQDSAVYLCASRRTGSYNYAEQFFGPGTRLTVL.

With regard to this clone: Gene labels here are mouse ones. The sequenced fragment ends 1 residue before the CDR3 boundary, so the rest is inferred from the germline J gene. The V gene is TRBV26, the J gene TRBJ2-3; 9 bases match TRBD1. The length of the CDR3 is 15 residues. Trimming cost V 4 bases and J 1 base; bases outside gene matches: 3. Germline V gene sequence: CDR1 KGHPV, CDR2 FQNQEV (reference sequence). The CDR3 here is CASSQDRGGAETLYF. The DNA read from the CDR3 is TGTGCCAGCAGTCAGGACAGGGGAGGTGCAGAAACGCTGTAT.

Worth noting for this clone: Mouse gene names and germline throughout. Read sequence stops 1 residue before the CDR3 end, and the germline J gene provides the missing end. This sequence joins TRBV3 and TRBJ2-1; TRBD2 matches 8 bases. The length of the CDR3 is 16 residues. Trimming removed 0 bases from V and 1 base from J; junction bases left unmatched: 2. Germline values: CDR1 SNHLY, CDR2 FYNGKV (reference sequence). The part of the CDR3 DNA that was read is TGTGCCAGCAGCTTAGCTGGGGGGGTCAACTATGCTGAGCAGTTC. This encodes CASSLAGGVNYAEQF. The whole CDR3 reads CASSLAGGVNYAEQFF.

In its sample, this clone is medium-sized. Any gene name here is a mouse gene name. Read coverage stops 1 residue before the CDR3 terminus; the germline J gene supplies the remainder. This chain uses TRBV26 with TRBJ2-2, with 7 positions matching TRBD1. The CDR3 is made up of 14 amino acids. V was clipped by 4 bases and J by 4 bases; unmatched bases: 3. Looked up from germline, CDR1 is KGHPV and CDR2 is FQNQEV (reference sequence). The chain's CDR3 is CASSPQGTTGQLYF. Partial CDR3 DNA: TGTGCCAGCAGTCCACAGGGGACCACCGGGCAGCTCTAC. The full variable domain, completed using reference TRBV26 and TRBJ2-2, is NSKVIQTPRYLVKGQGQKAKMRCIPEKGHPVVFWYQQNKNNEFKFLINFQNQEVLQQIDMTEKRFSAECPSNSPCSLEIQSSEAGDSALYLCASSPQGTTGQLYFGEGSKLTVL.

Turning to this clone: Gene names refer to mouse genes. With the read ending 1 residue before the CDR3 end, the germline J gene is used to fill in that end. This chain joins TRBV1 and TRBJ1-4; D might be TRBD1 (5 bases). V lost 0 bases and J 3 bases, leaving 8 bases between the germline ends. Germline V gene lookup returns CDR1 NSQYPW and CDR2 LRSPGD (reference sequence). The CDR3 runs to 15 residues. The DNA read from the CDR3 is TGCACCTGCAGTGCAGACGGGGGGGCCAACGAAAGATTATTT. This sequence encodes CTCSADGGANERLF. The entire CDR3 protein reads CTCSADGGANERLFF.

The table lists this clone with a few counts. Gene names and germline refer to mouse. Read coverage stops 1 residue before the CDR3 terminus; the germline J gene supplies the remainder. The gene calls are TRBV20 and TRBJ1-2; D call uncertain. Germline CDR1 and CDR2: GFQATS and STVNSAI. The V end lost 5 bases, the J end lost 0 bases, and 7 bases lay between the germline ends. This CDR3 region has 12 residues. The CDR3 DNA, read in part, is TGTGGTGCTTTGACAACAAACTCCGACTACACC. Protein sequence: CGALTTNSDYT. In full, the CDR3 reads CGALTTNSDYTF.

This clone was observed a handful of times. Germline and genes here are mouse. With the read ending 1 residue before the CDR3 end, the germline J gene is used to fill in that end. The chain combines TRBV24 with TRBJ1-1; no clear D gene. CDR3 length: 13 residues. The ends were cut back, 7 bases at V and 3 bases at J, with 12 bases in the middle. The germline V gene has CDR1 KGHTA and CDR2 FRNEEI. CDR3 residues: CASTPRQYTEVFF. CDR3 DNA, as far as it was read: TGTGCCAGCACTCCCCGACAATACACAGAAGTCTTC.

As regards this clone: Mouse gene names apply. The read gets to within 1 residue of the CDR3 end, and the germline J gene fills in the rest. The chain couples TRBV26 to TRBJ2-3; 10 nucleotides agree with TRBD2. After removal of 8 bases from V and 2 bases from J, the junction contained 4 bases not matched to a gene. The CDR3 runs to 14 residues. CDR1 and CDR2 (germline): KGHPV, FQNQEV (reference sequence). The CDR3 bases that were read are TGTGCCAGCGCAGGGACTGGGGTTGCAGAAACGCTGTAT. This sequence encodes CASAGTGVAETLY. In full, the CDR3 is CASAGTGVAETLYF.

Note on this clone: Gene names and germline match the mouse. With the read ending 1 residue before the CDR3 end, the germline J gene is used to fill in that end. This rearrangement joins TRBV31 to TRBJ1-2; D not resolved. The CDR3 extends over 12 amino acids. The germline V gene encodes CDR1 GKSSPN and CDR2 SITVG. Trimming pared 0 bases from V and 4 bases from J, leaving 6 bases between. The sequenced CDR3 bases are TGTGCCTGGAGTCTGATGGGCTCCGACTACACC. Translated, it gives CAWSLMGSDYT. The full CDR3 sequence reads CAWSLMGSDYTF.

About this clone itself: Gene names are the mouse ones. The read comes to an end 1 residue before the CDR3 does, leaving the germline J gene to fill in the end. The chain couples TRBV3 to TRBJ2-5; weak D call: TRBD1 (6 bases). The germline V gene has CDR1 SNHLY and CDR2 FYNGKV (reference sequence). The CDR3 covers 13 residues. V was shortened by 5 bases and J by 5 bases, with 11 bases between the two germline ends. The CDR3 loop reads CASSRRGGDTQYF. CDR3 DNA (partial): TGTGCCAGCAGCCGCAGGGGAGGAGACACCCAGTAC.

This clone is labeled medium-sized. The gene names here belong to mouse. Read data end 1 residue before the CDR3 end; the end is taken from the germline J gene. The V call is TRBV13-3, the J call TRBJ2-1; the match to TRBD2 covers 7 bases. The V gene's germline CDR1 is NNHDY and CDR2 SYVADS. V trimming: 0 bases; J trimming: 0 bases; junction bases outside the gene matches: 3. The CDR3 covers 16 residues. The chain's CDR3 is CASSDGTGDNYAEQFF. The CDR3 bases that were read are TGTGCCAGCAGTGATGGCACTGGGGATAACTATGCTGAGCAGTTC.

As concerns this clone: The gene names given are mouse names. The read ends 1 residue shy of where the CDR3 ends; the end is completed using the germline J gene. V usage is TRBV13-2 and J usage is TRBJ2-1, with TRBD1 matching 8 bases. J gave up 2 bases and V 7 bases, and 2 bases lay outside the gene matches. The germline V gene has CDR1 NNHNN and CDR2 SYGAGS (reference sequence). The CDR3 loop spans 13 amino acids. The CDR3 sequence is CASKTGDYAEQFF. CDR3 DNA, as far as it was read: TGTGCCAGCAAGACAGGGGACTATGCTGAGCAGTTC.

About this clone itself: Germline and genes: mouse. The part of the CDR3 DNA that was read is TGTGCCAGCAGCTTAGTGGTTAACACCGGGCAGCTCTAC. As protein: CASSLVVNTGQLY. From start to end, the CDR3 is CASSLVVNTGQLYF. V is TRBV3 and J is TRBJ2-2; D is unresolved. The CDR3 goes on 1 residue after the read ends, and that part is filled in from the germline J gene. From germline, CDR1 is SNHLY and CDR2 FYNGKV (reference sequence). With 1 base removed from V and 2 bases from J, the gap between germline ends came to 5 bases. The CDR3 loop spans 14 amino acids.

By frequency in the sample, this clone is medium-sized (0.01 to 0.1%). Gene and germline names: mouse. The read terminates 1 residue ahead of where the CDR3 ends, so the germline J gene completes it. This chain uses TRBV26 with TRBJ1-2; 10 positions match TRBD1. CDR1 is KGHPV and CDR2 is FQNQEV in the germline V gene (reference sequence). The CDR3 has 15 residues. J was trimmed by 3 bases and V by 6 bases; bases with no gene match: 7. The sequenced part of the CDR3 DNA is TGTGCCAGCAGCGACCGGGACAGGGGACACTCCGACTACACC. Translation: CASSDRDRGHSDYT. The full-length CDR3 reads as CASSDRDRGHSDYTF.

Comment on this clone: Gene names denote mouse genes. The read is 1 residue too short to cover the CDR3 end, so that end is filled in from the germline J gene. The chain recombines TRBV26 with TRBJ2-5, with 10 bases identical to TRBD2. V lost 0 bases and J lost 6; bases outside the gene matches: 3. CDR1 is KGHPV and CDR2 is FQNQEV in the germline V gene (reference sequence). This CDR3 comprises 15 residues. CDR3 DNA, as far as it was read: TGTGCCAGCAGTCTGTCGTCTGGGGGGGCTGACACCCAGTAC. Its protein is CASSLSSGGADTQY. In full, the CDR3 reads CASSLSSGGADTQYF.

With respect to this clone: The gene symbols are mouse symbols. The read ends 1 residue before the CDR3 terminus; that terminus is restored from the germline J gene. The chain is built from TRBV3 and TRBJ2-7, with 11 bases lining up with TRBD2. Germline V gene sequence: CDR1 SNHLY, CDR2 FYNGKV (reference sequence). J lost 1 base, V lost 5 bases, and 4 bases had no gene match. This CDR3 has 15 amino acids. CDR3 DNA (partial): TGTGCCAGCAGCCTCCGACTGGGGGGGTCCTATGAACAGTAC. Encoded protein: CASSLRLGGSYEQY. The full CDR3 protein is CASSLRLGGSYEQYF.

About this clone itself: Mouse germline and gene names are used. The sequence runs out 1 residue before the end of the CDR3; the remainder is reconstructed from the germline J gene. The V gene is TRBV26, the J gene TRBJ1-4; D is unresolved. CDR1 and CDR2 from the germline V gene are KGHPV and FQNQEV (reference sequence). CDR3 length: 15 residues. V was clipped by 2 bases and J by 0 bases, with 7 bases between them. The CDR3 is CASSLNPFSNERLFF. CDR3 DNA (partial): TGTGCCAGCAGTCTGAACCCTTTTTCCAACGAAAGATTATTT.

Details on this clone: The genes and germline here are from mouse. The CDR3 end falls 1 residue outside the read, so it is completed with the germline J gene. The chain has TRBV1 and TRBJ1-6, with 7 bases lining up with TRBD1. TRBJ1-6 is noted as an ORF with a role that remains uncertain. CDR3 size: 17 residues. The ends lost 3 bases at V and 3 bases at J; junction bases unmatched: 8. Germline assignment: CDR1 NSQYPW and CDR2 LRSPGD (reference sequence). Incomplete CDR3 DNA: TGCACCTGCAGTGCCCGGGACAGAGGGAACTATAATTCGCCCCTCTAC. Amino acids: CTCSARDRGNYNSPLY. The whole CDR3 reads CTCSARDRGNYNSPLYF.

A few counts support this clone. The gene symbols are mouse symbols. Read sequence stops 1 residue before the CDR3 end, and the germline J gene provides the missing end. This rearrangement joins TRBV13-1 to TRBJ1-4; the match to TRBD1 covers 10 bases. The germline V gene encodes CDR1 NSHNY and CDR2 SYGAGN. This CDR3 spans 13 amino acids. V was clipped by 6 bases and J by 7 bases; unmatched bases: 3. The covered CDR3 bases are TGTGCCAGCATGGGACAGGGGAGCGAAAGATTATTT. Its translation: CASMGQGSERLF. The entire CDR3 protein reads CASMGQGSERLFF.

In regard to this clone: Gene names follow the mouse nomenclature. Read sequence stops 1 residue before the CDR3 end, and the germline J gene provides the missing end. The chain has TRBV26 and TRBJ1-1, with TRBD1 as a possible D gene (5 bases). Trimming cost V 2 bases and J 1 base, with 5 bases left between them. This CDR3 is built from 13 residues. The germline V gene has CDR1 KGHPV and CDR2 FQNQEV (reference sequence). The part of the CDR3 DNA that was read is TGTGCCAGCAGTCTGGGGGGAAACACAGAAGTCTTC. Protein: CASSLGGNTEVF. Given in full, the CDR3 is CASSLGGNTEVFF. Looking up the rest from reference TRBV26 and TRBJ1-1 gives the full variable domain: NSKVIQTPRYLVKGQGQKAKMRCIPEKGHPVVFWYQQNKNNEFKFLINFQNQEVLQQIDMTEKRFSAECPSNSPCSLEIQSSEAGDSALYLCASSLGGNTEVFFGKGTRLTVV.

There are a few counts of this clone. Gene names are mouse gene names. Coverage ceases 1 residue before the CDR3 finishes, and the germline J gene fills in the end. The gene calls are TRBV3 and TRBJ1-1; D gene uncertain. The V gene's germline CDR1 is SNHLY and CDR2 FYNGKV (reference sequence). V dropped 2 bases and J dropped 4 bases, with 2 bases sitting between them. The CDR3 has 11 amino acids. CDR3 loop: CASSLTTEVFF. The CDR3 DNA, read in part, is TGTGCCAGCAGCTTAACCACAGAAGTCTTC.

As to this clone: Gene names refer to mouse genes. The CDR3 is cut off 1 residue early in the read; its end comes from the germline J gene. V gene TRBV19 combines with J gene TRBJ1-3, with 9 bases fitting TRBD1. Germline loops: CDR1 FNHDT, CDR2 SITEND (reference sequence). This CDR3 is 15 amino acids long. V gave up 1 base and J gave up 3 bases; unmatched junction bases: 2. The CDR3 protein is CASSIRTGVGNTLYF. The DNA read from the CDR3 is TGTGCCAGCAGTATAAGGACAGGGGTTGGAAATACGCTCTAT.

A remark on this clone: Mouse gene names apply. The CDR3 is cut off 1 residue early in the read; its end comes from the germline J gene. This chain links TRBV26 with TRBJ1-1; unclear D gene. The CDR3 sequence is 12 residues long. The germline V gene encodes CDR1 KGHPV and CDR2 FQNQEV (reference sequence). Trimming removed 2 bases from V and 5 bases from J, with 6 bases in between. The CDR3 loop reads CASSLGGTEVFF. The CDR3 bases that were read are TGTGCCAGCAGTCTGGGTGGGACAGAAGTCTTC.

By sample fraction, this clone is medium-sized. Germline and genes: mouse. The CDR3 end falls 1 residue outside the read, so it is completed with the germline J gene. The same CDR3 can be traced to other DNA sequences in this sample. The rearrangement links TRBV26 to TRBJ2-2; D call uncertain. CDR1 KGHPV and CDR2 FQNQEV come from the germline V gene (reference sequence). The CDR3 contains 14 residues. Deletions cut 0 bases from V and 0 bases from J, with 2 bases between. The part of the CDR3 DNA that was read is TGTGCCAGCAGTCTGTCCGCAAACACCGGGCAGCTCTAC. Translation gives CASSLSANTGQLY. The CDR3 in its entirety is CASSLSANTGQLYF.

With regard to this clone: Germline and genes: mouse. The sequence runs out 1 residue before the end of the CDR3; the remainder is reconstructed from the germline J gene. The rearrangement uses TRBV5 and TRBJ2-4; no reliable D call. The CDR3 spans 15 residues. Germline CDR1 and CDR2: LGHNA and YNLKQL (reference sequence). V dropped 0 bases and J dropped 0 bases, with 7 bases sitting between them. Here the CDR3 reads CASSQDLKSQNTLYF. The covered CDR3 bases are TGTGCCAGCAGCCAAGATCTGAAGAGTCAAAACACCTTGTAC.

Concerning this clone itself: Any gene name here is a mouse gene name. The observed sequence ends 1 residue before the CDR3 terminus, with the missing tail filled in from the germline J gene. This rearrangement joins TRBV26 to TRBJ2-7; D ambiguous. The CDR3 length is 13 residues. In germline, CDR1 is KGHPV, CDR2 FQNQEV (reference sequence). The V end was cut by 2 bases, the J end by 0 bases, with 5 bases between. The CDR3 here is CASSLRVSYEQYF. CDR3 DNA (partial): TGTGCCAGCAGTCTGAGGGTCTCCTATGAACAGTAC.

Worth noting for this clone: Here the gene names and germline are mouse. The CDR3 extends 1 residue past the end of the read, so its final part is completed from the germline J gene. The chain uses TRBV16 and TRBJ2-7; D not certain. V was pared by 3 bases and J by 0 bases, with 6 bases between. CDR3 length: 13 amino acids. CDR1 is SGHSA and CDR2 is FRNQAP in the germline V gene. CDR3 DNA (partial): TGTGCAAGCAGCTTCAGGATCTCCTATGAACAGTAC. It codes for CASSFRISYEQY. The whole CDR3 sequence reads CASSFRISYEQYF.

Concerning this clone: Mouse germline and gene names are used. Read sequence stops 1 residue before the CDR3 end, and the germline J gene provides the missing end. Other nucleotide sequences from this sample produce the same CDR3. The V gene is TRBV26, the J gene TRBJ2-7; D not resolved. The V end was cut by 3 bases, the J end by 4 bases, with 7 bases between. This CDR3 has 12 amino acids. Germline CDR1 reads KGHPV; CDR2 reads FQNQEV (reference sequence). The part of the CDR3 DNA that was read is TGTGCCAGCAGTCTTGAGGGATATGAACAGTAC. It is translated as CASSLEGYEQY. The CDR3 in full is CASSLEGYEQYF. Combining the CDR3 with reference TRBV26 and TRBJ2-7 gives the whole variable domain NSKVIQTPRYLVKGQGQKAKMRCIPEKGHPVVFWYQQNKNNEFKFLINFQNQEVLQQIDMTEKRFSAECPSNSPCSLEIQSSEAGDSALYLCASSLEGYEQYFGPGTRLTVL.